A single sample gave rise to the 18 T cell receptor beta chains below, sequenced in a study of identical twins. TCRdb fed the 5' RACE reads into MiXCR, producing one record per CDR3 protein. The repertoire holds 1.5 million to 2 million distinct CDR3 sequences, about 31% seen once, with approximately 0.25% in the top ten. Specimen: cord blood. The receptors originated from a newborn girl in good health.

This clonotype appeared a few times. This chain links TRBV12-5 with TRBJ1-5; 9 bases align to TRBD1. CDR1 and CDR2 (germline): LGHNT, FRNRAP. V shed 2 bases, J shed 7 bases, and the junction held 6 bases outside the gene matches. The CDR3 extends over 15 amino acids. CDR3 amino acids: CASGLIQGAGQPQHF. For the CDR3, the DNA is TGTGCTAGTGGTTTGATACAGGGGGCAGGGCAGCCCCAGCATTTT.

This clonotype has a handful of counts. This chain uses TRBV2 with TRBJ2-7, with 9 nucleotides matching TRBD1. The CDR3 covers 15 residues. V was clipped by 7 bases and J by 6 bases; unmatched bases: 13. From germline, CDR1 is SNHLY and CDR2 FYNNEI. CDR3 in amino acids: CASTDTGQGNFEQYF. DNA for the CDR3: TGTGCCAGCACCGATACCGGACAGGGGAATTTCGAGCAGTACTTC.

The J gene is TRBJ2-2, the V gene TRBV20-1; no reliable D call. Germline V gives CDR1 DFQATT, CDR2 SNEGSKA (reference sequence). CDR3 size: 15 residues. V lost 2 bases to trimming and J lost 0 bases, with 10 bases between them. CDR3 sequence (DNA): TGCAGTGCTAGATTGGCCCAGTCGAACACCGGGGAGCTGTTTTTT. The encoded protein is CSARLAQSNTGELFF.

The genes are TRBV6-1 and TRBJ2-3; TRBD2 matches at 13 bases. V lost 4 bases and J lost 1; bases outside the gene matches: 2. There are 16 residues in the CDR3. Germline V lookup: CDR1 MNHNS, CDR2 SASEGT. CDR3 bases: TGTGCCAGCAGTGGTACTAGCGGGAGGGGCACAGATACGCAGTATTTT. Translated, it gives CASSGTSGRGTDTQYF.

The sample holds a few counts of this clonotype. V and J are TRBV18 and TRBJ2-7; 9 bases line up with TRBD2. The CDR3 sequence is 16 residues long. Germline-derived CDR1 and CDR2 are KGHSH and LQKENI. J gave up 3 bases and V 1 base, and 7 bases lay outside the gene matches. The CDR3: CASSPQAGLADYEQYF. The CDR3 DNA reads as TGTGCCAGCTCACCACAGGCGGGACTAGCAGACTACGAGCAGTACTTC.

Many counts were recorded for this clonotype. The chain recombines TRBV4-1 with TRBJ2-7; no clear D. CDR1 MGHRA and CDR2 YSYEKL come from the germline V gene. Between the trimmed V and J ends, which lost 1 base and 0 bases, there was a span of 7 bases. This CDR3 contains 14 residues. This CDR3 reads CASSQGAVSYEQYF. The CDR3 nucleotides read TGCGCCAGCAGCCAAGGTGCAGTCTCCTACGAGCAGTACTTC.

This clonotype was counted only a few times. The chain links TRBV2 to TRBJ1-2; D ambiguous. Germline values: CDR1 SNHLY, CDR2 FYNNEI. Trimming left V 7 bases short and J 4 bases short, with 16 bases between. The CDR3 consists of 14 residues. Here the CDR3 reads CASTPGRLSYGYTF. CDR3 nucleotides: TGTGCCAGCACCCCCGGTCGGCTCAGCTATGGCTACACCTTC.

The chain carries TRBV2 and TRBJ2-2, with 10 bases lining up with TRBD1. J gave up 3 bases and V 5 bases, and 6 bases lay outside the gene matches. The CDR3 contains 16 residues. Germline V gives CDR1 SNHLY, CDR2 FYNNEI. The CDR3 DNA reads TGTGCCAGCAGTACCACCGGACAGGGGGACACCGGGGAGCTGTTTTTT. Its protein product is CASSTTGQGDTGELFF. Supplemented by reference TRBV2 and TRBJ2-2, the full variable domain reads EPEVTQTPSHQVTQMGQEVILRCVPISNHLYFYWYRQILGQKVEFLVSFYNNEISEKSEIFDDQFSVERPDGSNFTLKIRSTKLEDSAMYFCASSTTGQGDTGELFFGEGSRLTVL.

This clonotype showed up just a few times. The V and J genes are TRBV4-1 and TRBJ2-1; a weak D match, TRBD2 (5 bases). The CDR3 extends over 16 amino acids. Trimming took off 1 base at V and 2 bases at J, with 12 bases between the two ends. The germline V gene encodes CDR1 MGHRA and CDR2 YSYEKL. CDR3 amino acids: CASSQGRAATYNEQFF. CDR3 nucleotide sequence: TGCGCCAGCAGCCAAGGAAGAGCGGCCACCTACAATGAGCAGTTCTTC.

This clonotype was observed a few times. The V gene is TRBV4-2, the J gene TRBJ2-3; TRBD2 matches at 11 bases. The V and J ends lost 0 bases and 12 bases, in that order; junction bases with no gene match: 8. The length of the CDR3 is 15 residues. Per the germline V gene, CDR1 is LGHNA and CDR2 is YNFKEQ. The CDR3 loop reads CASSQDSLAGGKQYF. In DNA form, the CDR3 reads TGTGCCAGCAGCCAAGATAGTCTAGCGGGAGGAAAACAGTATTTT.

Here the CDR3 reads CASGGEKLFF. The CDR3, as DNA: TGTGCCTCCGGGGGGGAAAAACTGTTTTTT. The rearrangement links TRBV7-9 to TRBJ1-4; D is possibly TRBD1 (5 bases). The CDR3 has 10 residues. Trimming removed 11 bases from V and 8 bases from J, with 9 bases in between. Looked up from germline, CDR1 is SEHNR and CDR2 is FQNEAQ (reference sequence).

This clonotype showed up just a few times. Written as DNA, the CDR3 is TGTGCCAGCAGTGAAAGGAGGTGGGGTAGTCACAATGAGCAGTTCTTC. It specifies CASSERRWGSHNEQFF. The chain joins TRBV25-1 to TRBJ2-1; D is perhaps TRBD2 (5 bases). Trimming stripped 2 bases from V and 5 bases from J, with 16 bases between. Germline V gives CDR1 MGHDK, CDR2 SYGVNS. This CDR3 is built from 16 residues.

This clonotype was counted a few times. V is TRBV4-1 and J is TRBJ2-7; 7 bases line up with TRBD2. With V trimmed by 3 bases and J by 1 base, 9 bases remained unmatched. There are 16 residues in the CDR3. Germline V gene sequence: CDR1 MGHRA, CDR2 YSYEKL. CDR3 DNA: TGCGCCAGCAGCCACTGGCGGGAGCCCTATTCCTACGAGCAGTACTTC. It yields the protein CASSHWREPYSYEQYF.

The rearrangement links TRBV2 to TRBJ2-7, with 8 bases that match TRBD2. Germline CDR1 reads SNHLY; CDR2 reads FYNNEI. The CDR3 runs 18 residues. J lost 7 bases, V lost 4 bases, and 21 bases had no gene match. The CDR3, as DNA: TGTGCCAGCAGTGGGAGGCGGGGGGCCACCTTTTCCTACAATGAGCAGTACTTC. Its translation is CASSGRRGATFSYNEQYF.

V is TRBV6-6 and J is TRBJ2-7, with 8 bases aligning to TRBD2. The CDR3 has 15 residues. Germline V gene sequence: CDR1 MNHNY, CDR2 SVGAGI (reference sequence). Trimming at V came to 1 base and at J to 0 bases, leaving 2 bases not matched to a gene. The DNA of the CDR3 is TGTGCCAGCAGTTACTACGGGAGGGCCTCCTACGAGCAGTACTTC. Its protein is CASSYYGRASYEQYF.

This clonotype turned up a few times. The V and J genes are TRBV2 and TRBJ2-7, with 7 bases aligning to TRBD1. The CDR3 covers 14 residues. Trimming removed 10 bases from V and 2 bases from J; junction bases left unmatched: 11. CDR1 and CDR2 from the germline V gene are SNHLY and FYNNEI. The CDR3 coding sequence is TGTGCCACTTCTTCCGGACAGGCCCCCTACGAGCAGTACTTC. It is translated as CATSSGQAPYEQYF.

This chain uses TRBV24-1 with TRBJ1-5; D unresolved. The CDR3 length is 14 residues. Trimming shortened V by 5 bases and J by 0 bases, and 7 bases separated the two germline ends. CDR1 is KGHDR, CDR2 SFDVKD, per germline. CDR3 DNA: TGTGCCACCAGTGCAGGATATAGCAATCAGCCCCAGCATTTT. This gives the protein CATSAGYSNQPQHF.

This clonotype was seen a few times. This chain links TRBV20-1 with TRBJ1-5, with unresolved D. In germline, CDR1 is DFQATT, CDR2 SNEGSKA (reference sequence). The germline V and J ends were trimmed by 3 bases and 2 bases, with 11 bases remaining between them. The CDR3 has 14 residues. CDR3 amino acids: CSASGWRGNQPQHF. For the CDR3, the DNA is TGCAGTGCTAGCGGTTGGAGGGGCAATCAGCCCCAGCATTTT.